This T cell receptor (beta chain) was observed in a study of memory CD4+ T cells and cytomegalovirus serostatus. About the research overall: Healthy Belgian adult donors included fewer than 10 CMV-positive and 24 CMV-negative people. Broader study findings: The CMV-associated TCR signature appears largely within the CD4+ memory repertoire.

The sort gate was single viable CD3+CD4+CD8-CD45RO+ cells for memory CD4+ T cells. Donors' CMV status reflects serum IgG against pp150, pp28, p38, p52. Clones were sequenced by immunoSEQ multiplex PCR, and TCRdb holds only the in-frame ones, with some missing. The sample consists of over 60,000 clones, over 60% of them appearing once. This clone was detected only a few times. The antigen is unknown. Germline-derived CDR1 and CDR2 are SGHAT and FQNNGV. The length of the CDR3 is 14 residues. V was clipped by 5 bases and J by 1 base, with 8 bases between them. Specimen: memory CD4+ T cells from blood. The J gene is TRBJ2-2, the V gene TRBV11-2; D gene unclear. The TCR sequence derives from an adult in good health and CMV-seronegative. In DNA form, the CDR3 reads TGTGCCAGCAGCCGACTTAGGAACACCGGGGAGCTGTTTTTT. Its translation: CASSRLRNTGELFF.